The rows below give T cell receptor beta chains drawn from one sample of a study of cytomegalovirus exposure and HLA in healthy donors. Generated by immunoSEQ multiplex PCR, the TCRdb table keeps only in-frame clones and is missing some. Among 150,000 to 200,000 clones listed, roughly three quarters were seen once. Sequencing was performed on PBMCs. Every receptor here comes from a woman aged 40 to 49 in good health and CMV-seronegative. The CDR3 runs from the conserved cysteine through the conserved F or W. Each record gives: CDR3 length, D gene, V gene, J gene, CDR3 protein, CDR3 DNA. D genes are given only for firm matches.

16	TRBD1	TRBV30	TRBJ2-6	CAWSPSDRVGANVLTF	TGTGCCTGGAGTCCCTCAGACAGGGTTGGGGCCAACGTCCTGACTTTC
16	TRBD1	TRBV7-2	TRBJ2-4	CASSPGQGKFENSQYF	TGTGCCAGCAGCCCGGGACAGGGAAAATTCGAAAACAGTCAGTACTTC
13	-	TRBV2	TRBJ2-1	CASSEGAAHEQFF	TGTGCCAGCAGTGAGGGGGCAGCCCATGAGCAGTTCTTC
14	-	TRBV27	TRBJ1-5	CASRRAGDNQPQHF	TGTGCCAGCAGGAGAGCGGGTGACAATCAGCCCCAGCATTTT
14	TRBD1	TRBV7-2	TRBJ2-3	CASSSPDRGHTQYF	TGTGCCAGCAGCTCTCCCGACAGGGGTCATACGCAGTATTTT
17	TRBD2	TRBV15	TRBJ2-7	CATSRDRLAGVRGEQYF	TGTGCCACCAGCAGAGATCGACTAGCGGGAGTTAGAGGGGAGCAGTACTTC
14	TRBD2	TRBV19	TRBJ2-1	CASSRTSGSNEQFF	TGTGCCAGTTCTAGGACTAGCGGGAGCAATGAGCAGTTCTTC
15	-	TRBV11-2	TRBJ2-3	CASSLGQVKTDTQYF	TGTGCCAGCAGCTTAGGGCAGGTTAAGACAGATACGCAGTATTTT
15	TRBD1	TRBV11-2	TRBJ2-7	CASSPQAGGSYEQYF	TGTGCCAGCAGCCCGCAGGCAGGGGGCTCCTACGAGCAGTACTTC
15	TRBD1	TRBV7-8	TRBJ1-1	CASSPRQGPNTEAFF	TGTGCCAGCAGCCCGCGACAGGGACCGAACACTGAAGCTTTCTTT
17	-	TRBV2	TRBJ1-5	CASSERELRYSNQPQHF	TGTGCCAGCAGTGAAAGGGAGTTGAGGTATAGCAATCAGCCCCAGCATTTT
15	TRBD1	TRBV4-1	TRBJ1-2	CASSQDWGQNYGYTF	TGCGCCAGCAGCCAAGATTGGGGACAGAACTATGGCTACACCTTC
15	TRBD1	TRBV11-2	TRBJ1-1	CASSRNRGENTEAFF	TGTGCCAGCAGCCGCAACAGGGGAGAGAACACTGAAGCTTTCTTT
15	TRBD2	TRBV5-1	TRBJ2-1	CASSWEASGSTEQFF	TGCGCCAGCAGCTGGGAGGCTAGCGGGAGTACTGAGCAGTTCTTC
15	-	TRBV7-2	TRBJ1-4	CASSPETATNEKLFF	TGTGCCAGCAGCCCGGAGACGGCAACTAATGAAAAACTGTTTTTT
16	-	TRBV2	TRBJ2-7	CASSEGPPRGPYEQYF	TGTGCCAGCAGTGAAGGGCCCCCCAGGGGCCCCTACGAGCAGTACTTC
14	-	TRBV14	TRBJ1-6	CASSLSRVGSPLHF	TGTGCCAGCAGCCTATCTCGCGTTGGTTCACCCCTCCACTTT
14	TRBD1	TRBV4-1	TRBJ1-2	CASSPPTGNYGYTF	TGCGCCAGCAGCCCGCCGACAGGGAATTATGGCTACACCTTC